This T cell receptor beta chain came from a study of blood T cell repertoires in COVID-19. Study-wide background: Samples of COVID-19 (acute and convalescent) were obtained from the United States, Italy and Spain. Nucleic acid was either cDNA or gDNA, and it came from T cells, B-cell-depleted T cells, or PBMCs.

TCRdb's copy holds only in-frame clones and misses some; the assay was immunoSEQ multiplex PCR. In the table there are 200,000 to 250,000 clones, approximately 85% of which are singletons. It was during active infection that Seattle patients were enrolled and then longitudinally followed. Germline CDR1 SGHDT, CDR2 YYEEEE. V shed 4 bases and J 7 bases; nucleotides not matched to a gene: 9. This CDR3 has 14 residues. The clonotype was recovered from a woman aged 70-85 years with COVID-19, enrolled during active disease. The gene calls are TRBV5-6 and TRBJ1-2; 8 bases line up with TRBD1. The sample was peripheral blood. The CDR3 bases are TGTGCCAGCAGCCTGTCGGACAGGGAGGGTGGCTACACCTTC. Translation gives CASSLSDREGGYTF.